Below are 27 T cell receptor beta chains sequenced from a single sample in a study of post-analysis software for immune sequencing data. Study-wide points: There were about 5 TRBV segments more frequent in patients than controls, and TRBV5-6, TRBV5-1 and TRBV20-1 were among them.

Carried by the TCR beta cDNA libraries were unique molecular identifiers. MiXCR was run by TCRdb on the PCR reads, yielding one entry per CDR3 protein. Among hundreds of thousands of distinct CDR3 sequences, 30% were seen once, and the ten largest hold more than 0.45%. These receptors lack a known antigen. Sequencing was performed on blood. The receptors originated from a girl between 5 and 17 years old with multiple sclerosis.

The DNA of the CDR3 is TGTGCCAGCAGCCAAGGGGCGGGCTCCTACTTGCAGTACTTC. As protein: CASSQGAGSYLQYF. The rearrangement joins TRBV11-2 to TRBJ2-7, with D tentatively TRBD1 or TRBD2 (5 bases each). This CDR3 is 14 amino acids long. Germline V gene lookup returns CDR1 SGHAT and CDR2 FQNNGV. V was shortened by 5 bases and J by 9 bases, with 20 bases between the two germline ends.

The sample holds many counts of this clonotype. CDR3 region: CSAGAGTYEQYF. The CDR3 nucleotides are TGCAGCGCAGGAGCGGGAACCTACGAGCAGTACTTC. This chain uses TRBV29-1 with TRBJ2-7; TRBD2 aligns across 7 bases. This CDR3 comprises 12 residues. Germline CDR1 and CDR2: SQVTM and ANQGSEA. V lost 7 bases to trimming and J lost 2 bases; unmatched junction nucleotides: 5.

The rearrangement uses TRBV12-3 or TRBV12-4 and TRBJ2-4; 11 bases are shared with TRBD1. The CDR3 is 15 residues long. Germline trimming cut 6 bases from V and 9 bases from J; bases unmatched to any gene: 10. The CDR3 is CASSQRGQGGSIQYF. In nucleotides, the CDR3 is TGTGCCAGCAGCCAAAGGGGACAGGGGGGGAGCATTCAGTACTTC.

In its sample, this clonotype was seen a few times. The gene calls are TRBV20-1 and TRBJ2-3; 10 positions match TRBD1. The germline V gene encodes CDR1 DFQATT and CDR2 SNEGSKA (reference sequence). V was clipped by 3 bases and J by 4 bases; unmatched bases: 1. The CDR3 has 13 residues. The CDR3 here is CSARGQGSDTQYF. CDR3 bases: TGCAGTGCTAGGGGACAGGGGTCAGATACGCAGTATTTT.

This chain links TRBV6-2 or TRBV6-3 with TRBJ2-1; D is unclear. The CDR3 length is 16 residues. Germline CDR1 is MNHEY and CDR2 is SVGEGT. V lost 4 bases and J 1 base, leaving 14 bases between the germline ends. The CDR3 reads CASSSPEGPSYNEQFF. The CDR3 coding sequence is TGTGCCAGCAGTTCCCCCGAAGGTCCTTCCTACAATGAGCAGTTCTTC.

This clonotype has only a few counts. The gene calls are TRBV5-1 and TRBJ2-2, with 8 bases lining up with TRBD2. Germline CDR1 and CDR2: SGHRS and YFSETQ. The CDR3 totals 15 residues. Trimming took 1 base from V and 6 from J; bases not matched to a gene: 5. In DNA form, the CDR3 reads TGCGCCAGCAGCTTGATGCGGGAGGTCCCCGGGGAGCTGTTTTTT. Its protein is CASSLMREVPGELFF.

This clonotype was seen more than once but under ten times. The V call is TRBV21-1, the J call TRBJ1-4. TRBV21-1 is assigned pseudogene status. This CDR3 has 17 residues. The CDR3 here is CASSKARRQATNEKLFF. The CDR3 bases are TGTGCCAGCAGCAAAGCTCGTAGGCAGGCAACTAATGAAAAACTGTTTTTT.

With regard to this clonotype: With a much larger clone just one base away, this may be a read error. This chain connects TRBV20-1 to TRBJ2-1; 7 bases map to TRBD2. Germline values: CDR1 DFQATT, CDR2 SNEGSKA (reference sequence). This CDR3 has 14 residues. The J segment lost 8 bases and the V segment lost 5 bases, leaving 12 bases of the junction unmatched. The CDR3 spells CSARKSGERYEQFF. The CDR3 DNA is TGCAGTGCTCGAAAGAGCGGGGAGCGCTATGAGCAGTTCTTC.

The chain's CDR3 is CASSLGPTGNYGYTF. The CDR3 DNA is TGTGCCAGCAGTTTGGGGCCGACAGGGAACTATGGCTACACCTTC. V gene TRBV12-3 or TRBV12-4 combines with J gene TRBJ1-2; 7 bases agree with TRBD1. J gave up 2 bases and V 3 bases, and 6 bases lay outside the gene matches. This CDR3 is 15 amino acids long.

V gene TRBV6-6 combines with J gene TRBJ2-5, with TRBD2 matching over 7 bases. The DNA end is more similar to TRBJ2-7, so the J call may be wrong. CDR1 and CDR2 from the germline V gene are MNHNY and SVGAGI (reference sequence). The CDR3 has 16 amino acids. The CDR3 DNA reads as TGTGCCAGCAGTTACGGGGGAGCGGGACTCGCGTACGAGCAGTACTTC. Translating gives CASSYGGAGLAYEQYF.

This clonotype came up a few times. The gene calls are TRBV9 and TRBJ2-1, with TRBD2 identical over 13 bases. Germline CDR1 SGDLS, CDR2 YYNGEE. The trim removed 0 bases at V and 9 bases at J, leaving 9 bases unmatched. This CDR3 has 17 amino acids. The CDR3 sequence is CASSVGTSGRGAGEQFF. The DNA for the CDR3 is TGTGCCAGCAGCGTAGGTACTAGCGGGAGGGGAGCGGGTGAGCAGTTCTTC. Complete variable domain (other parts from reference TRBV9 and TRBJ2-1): DSGVTQTPKHLITATGQRVTLRCSPRSGDLSVYWYQQSLDQGLQFLIQYYNGEERAKGNILERFSAQQFPDLHSELNLSSLELGDSALYFCASSVGTSGRGAGEQFFGPGTRLTVL.

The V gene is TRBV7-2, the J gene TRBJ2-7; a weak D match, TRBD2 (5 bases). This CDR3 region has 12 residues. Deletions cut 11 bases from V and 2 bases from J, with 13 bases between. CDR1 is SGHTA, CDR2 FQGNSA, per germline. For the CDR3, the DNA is TGTGCCGCTCAGACTAACCCCTACGAGCAGTACTTC. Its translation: CAAQTNPYEQYF.

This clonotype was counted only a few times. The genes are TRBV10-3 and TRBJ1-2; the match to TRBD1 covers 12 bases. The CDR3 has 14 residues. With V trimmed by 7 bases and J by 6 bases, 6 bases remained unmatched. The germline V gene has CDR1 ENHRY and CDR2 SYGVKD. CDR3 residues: CAITGTGGADGYTF. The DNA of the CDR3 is TGTGCCATCACCGGGACAGGGGGCGCGGATGGCTACACCTTC.

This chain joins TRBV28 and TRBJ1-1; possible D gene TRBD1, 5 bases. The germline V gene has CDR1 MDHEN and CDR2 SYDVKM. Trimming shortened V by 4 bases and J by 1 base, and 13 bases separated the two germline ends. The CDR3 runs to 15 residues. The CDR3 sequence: CASSWAGRGNTEAFF. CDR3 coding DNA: TGTGCCAGCAGTTGGGCAGGGAGGGGGAACACTGAAGCTTTCTTT.

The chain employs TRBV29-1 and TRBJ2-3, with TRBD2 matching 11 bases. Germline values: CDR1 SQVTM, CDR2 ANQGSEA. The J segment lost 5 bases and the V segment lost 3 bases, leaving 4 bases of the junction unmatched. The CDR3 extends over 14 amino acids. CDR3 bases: TGCAGCGTTGAGCCTAGCGGGAGGCTAGATACGCAGTATTTT. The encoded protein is CSVEPSGRLDTQYF.

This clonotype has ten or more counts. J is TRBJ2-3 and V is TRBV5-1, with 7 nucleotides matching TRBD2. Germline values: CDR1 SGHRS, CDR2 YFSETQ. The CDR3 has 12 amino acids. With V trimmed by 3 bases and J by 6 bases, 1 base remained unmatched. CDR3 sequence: CASSSRGDTQYF. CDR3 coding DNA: TGCGCCAGCAGCTCGCGGGGGGATACGCAGTATTTT.

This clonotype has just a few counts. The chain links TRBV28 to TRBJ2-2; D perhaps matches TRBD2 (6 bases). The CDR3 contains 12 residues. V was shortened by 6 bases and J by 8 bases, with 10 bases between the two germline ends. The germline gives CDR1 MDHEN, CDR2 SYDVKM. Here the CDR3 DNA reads TGTGCCAGCAGGGGACTCCTGGGGGAGCTGTTTTTT. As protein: CASRGLLGELFF.

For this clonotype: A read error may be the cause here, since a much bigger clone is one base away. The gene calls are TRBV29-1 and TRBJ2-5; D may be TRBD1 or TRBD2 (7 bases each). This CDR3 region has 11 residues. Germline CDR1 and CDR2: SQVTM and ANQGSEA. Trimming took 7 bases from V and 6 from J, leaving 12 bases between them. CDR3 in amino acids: CSEQGGKTQYF. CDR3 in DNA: TGCAGCGAGCAGGGGGGGAAGACCCAGTACTTC.

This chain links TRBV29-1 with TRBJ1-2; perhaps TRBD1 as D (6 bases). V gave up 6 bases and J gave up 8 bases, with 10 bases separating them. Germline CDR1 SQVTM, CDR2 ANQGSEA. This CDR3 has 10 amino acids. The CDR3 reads CSVGAGGYTF. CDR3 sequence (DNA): TGCAGCGTGGGGGCCGGGGGCTACACCTTC.

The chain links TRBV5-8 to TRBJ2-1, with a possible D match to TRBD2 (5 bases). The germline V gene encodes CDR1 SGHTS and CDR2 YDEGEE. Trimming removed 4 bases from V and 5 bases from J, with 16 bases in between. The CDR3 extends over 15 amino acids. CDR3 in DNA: TGTGCCAGCAGCCCGGGGTCTGGCTTAGACAATGAGCAGTTCTTC. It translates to CASSPGSGLDNEQFF.

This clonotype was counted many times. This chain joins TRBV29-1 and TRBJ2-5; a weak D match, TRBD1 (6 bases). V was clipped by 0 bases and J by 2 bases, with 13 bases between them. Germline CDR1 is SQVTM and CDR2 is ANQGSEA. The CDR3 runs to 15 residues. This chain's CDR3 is CSVEDRGRGQETQYF. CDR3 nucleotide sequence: TGCAGCGTTGAAGATCGGGGTAGGGGGCAAGAGACCCAGTACTTC.

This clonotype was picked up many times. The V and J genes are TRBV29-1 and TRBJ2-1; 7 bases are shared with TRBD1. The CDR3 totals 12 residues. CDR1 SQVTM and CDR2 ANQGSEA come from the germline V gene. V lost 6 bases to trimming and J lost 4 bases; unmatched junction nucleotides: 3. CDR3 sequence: CSVRRGYNEQFF. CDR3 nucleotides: TGCAGCGTCCGCAGGGGGTACAATGAGCAGTTCTTC.

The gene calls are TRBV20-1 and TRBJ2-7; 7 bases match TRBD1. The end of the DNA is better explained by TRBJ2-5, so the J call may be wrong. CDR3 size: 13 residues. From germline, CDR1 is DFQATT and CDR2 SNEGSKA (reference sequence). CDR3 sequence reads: CSAQVTGRETQYF. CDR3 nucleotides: TGCAGTGCTCAAGTGACAGGGCGGGAGACCCAGTACTTC.

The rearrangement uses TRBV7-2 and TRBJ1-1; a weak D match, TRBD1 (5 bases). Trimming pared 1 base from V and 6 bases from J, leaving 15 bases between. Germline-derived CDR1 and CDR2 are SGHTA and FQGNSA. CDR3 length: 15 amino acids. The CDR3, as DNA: TGTGCCAGCAGCTTAGAAGGTTCAGGGATGGCTGAAGCTTTCTTT. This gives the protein CASSLEGSGMAEAFF.

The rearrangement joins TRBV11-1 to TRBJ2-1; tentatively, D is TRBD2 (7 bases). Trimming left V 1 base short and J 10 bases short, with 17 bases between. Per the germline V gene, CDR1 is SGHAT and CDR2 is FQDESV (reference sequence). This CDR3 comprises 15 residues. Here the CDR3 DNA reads TGTGCCAGCAGCTTAGAGGTGGGGGGGCTCCGAGAGCAGTTCTTC. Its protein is CASSLEVGGLREQFF.

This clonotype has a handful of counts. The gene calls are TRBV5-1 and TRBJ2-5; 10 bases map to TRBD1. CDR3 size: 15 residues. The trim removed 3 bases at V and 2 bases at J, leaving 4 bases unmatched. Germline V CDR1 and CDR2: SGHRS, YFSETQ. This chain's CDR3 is CASSWRTGGQETQYF. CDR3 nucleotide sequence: TGCGCCAGCAGCTGGAGGACAGGGGGGCAAGAGACCCAGTACTTC.

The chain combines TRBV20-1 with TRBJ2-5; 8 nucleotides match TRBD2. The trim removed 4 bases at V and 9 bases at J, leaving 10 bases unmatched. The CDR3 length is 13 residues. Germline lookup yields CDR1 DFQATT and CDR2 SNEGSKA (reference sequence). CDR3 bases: TGCAGTGCTATAGTAGCGGGGCAGCGGGCCCAGTACTTC. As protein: CSAIVAGQRAQYF.